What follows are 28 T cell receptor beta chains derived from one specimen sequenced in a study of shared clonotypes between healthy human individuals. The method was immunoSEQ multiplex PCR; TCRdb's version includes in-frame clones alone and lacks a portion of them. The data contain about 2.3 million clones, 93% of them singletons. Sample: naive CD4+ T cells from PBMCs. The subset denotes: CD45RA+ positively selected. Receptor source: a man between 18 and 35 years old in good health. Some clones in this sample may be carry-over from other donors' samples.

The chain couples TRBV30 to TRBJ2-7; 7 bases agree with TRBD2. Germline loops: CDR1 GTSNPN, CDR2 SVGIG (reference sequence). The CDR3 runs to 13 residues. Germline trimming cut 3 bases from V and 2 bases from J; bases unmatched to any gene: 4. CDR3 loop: CAWRRGSTYEQYF. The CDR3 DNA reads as TGTGCCTGGAGACGCGGGAGTACCTACGAGCAGTACTTC.

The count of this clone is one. CDR3 residues: CAISDQGGQGWNTQYF. In DNA form, the CDR3 reads TGTGCCATCAGTGATCAAGGTGGACAGGGGTGGAATACGCAGTATTTT. V and J are TRBV10-3 and TRBJ2-3; TRBD1 aligns across 9 bases. Germline V gives CDR1 ENHRY, CDR2 SYGVKD. J was trimmed by 7 bases and V by 3 bases; bases with no gene match: 11. CDR3 size: 16 residues.

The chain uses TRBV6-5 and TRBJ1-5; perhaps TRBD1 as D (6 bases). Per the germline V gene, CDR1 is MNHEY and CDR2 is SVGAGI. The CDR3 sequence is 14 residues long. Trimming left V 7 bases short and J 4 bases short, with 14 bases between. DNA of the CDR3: TGTGCCAGCAAACAGGGAGGCTCGAATCAGCCCCAGCATTTT. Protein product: CASKQGGSNQPQHF.

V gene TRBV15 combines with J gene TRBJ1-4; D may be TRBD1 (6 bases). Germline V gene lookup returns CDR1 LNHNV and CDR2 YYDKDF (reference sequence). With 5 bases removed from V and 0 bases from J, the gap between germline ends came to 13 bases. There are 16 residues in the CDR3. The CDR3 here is CATSLRGGATNEKLFF. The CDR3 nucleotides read TGTGCCACCAGCCTAAGGGGGGGGGCAACTAATGAAAAACTGTTTTTT.

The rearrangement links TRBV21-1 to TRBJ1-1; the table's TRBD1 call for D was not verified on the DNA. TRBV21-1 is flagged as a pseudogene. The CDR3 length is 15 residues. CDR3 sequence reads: CASSSNLARGTEAFF. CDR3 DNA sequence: TGTGCCAGCAGCAGCAATTTGGCAAGGGGGACTGAAGCTTTCTTT.

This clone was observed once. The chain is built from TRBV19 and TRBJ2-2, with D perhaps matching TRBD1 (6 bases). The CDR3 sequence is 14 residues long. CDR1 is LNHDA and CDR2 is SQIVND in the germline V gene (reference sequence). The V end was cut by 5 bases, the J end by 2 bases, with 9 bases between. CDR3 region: CASSGTFNTGELFF. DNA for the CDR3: TGTGCCAGTAGTGGGACATTTAACACCGGGGAGCTGTTTTTT.

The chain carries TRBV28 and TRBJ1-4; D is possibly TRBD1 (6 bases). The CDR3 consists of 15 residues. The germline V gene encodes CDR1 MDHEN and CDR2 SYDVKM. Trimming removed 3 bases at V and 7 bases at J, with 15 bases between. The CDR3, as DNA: TGTGCCAGCAGTTTTAGGGAGGGGGATAGTGAAAAACTGTTTTTT. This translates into CASSFREGDSEKLFF.

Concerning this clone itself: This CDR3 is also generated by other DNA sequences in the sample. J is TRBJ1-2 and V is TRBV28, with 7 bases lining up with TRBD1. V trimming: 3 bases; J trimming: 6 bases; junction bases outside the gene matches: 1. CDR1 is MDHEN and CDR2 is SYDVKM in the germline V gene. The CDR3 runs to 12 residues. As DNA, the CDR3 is TGTGCCAGCAGTTTCGGACAGGATGGCTACACCTTC. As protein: CASSFGQDGYTF.

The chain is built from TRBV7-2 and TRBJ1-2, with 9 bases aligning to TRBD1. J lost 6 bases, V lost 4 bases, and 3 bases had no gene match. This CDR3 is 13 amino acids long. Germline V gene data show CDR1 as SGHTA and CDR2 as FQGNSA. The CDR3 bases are TGTGCCAGCAGCTGGGGACAGGGAGATGGCTACACCTTC. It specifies CASSWGQGDGYTF.

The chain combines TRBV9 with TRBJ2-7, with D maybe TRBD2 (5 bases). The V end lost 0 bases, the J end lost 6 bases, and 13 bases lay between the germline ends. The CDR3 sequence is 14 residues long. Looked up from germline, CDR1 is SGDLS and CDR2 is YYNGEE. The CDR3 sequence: CASSVESGFGEQYF. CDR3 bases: TGTGCCAGCAGCGTAGAGTCGGGGTTCGGCGAGCAGTACTTC.

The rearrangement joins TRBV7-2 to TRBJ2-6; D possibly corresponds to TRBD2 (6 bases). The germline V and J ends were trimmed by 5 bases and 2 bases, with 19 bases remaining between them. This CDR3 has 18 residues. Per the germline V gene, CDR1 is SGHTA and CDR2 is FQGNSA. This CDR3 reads CASSPGWGDLPGANVLTF. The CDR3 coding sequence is TGTGCCAGCAGCCCGGGGTGGGGGGACCTGCCTGGGGCCAACGTCCTGACTTTC.

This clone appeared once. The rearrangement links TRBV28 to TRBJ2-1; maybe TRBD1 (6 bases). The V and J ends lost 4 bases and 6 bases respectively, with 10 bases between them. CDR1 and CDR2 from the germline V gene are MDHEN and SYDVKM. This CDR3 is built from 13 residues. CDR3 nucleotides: TGTGCCAGCAGTTCGTCAGGGGCCAATGAGCAGTTCTTC. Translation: CASSSSGANEQFF.

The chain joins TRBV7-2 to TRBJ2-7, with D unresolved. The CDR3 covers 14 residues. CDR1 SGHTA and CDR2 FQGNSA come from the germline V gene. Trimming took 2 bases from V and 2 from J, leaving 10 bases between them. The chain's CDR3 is CASSLFRATYEQYF. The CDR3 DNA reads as TGTGCCAGCAGCTTATTTCGGGCGACCTACGAGCAGTACTTC.

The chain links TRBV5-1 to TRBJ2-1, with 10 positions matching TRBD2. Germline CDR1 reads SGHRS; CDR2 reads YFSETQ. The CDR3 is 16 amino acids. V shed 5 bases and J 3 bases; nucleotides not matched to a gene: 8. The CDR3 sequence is CASRFSAGGFYNEQFF. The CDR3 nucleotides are TGCGCCAGCAGATTTTCAGCGGGAGGGTTCTACAATGAGCAGTTCTTC.

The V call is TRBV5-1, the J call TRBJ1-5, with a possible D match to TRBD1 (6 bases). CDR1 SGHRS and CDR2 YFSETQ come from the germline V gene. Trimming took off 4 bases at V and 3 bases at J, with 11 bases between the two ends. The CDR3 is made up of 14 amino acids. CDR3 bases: TGCGCCAGCAGCCAAGGGGGGGTCAATCAGCCCCAGCATTTT. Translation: CASSQGGVNQPQHF.

CDR3 DNA sequence: TGTGCCAGCAGCCGGGGACAAACAGCTTTCTTT. It encodes CASSRGQTAFF. This chain links TRBV11-3 with TRBJ1-1; TRBD1 might be the D (6 bases). CDR1 is SGHNT, CDR2 YENEEA, per germline. The ends were cut back, 5 bases at V and 10 bases at J, with 11 bases in the middle. CDR3 length: 11 amino acids.

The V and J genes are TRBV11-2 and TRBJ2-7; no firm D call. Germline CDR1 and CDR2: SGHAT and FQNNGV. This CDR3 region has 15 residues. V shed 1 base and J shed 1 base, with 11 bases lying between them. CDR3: CASSLGDHISYEQYF. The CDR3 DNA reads TGTGCCAGCAGCTTAGGCGATCACATATCCTACGAGCAGTACTTC.

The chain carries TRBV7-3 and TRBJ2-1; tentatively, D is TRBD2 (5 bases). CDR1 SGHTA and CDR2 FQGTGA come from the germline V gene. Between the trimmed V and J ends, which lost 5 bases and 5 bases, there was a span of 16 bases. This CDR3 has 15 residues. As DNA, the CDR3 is TGTGCCAGCAGCCTCCCGCAGCGGAGTAACAATGAGCAGTTCTTC. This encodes CASSLPQRSNNEQFF.

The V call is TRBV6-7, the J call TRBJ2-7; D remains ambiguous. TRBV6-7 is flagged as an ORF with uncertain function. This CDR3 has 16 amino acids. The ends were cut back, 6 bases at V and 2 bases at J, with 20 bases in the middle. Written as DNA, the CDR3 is TGTGCCAGCAGGACCTTACGTAACCCCGAGGCCTACGAGCAGTACTTC. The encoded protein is CASRTLRNPEAYEQYF.

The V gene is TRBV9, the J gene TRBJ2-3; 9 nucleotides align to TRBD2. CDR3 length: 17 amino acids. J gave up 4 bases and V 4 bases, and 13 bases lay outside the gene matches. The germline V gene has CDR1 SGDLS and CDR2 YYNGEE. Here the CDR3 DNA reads TGTGCCAGCAGCCCACGACTAGCGGCCCAGAGGGCAGATACGCAGTATTTT. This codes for CASSPRLAAQRADTQYF.

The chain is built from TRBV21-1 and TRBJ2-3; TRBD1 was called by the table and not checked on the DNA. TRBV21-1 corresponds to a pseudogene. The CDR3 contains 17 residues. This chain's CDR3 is CASSQFRTGTGGDTQYF. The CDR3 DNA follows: TGTGCCAGCAGCCAGTTCCGTACCGGGACAGGGGGAGATACGCAGTATTTT.

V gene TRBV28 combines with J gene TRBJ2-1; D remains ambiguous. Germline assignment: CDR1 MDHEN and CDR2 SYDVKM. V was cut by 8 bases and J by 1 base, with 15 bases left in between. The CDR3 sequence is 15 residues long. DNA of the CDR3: TGTGCCAGCTCCCCAGTGTGGGATTCCTACAATGAGCAGTTCTTC. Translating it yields CASSPVWDSYNEQFF.

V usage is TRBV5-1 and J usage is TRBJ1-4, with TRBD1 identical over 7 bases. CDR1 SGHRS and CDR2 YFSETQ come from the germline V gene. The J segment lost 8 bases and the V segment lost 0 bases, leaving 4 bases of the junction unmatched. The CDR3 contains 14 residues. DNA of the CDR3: TGCGCCAGCAGCTTGGAGACAGGGCAGGAAAAACTGTTTTTT. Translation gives CASSLETGQEKLFF.

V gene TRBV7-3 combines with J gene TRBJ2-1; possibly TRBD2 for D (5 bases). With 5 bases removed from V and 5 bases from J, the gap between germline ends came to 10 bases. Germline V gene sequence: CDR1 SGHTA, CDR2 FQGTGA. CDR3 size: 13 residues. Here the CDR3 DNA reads TGTGCCAGCAGCCCTGGACTCAACAATGAGCAGTTCTTC. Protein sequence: CASSPGLNNEQFF.

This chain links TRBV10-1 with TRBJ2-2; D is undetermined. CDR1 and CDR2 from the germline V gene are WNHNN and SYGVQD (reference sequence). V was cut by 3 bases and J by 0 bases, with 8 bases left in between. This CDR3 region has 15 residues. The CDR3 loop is CASSDVRPNTGELFF. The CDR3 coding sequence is TGCGCCAGCAGTGACGTCCGACCGAACACCGGGGAGCTGTTTTTT.

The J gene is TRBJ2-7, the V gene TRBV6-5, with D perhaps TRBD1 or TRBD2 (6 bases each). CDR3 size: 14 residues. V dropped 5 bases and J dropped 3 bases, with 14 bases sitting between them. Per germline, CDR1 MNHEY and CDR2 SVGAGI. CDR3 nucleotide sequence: TGTGCCAGCAGTCTGTTAGCGGACAGCTACGAGCAGTACTTC. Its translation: CASSLLADSYEQYF.

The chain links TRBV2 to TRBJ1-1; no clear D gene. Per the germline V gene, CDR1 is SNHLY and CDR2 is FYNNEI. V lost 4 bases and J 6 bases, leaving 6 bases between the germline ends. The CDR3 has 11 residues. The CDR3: CASSVSPEAFF. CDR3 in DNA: TGTGCCAGCAGTGTCAGCCCTGAAGCTTTCTTT.

DNA for the CDR3: TGCGCCAGCAGCTTGGGGCAGCCCAGCTATGGCTACACCTTC. This codes for CASSLGQPSYGYTF. The chain carries TRBV5-1 and TRBJ1-2; D is ambiguous. The CDR3 loop spans 14 amino acids. The germline V gene encodes CDR1 SGHRS and CDR2 YFSETQ. With 0 bases removed from V and 4 bases from J, the gap between germline ends came to 10 bases.